These 15 T cell receptor beta chains were all obtained from the same sample, sequenced in a study of T cell responses to AZD1222 COVID-19 vaccine. Method: immunoSEQ multiplex PCR; TCRdb's copy keeps in-frame clones and lacks some. This sample has about 140,000 clones, with just over 90% found just once. Material: peripheral blood, obtained on day 0 of AZD1222 vaccination. These receptors all stem from an adult in good health.

The chain carries TRBV7-3 and TRBJ1-1; tentative D call: TRBD1 (5 bases). CDR3 size: 13 residues. V dropped 5 bases and J dropped 5 bases, with 12 bases sitting between them. Germline CDR1 reads SGHTA; CDR2 reads FQGTGA. This CDR3 is CASSASGGTEAFF. CDR3 coding DNA: TGTGCCAGCAGCGCATCGGGGGGAACTGAAGCTTTCTTT.

V is TRBV19 and J is TRBJ2-1; 7 bases fit TRBD2. CDR1 is LNHDA and CDR2 is SQIVND in the germline V gene (reference sequence). The CDR3 covers 14 residues. V shed 4 bases and J 6 bases; nucleotides not matched to a gene: 6. The CDR3 is CASSRLASSNEQFF. The CDR3 DNA is TGTGCCAGTAGTAGACTAGCCTCCAGCAATGAGCAGTTCTTC.

The gene calls are TRBV27 and TRBJ1-6; D is perhaps TRBD1 (5 bases). CDR1 and CDR2 from the germline V gene are MNHEY and SMNVEV (reference sequence). V was shortened by 7 bases and J by 9 bases, with 13 bases between the two germline ends. The CDR3 consists of 13 residues. Here the CDR3 reads CASTPGRRSPLHF. In nucleotides, the CDR3 is TGTGCCAGCACCCCAGGGCGGCGTTCACCCCTCCACTTT.

The V call is TRBV11-2, the J call TRBJ1-2, with D uncertain. From germline, CDR1 is SGHAT and CDR2 FQNNGV. Trimming removed 5 bases from V and 4 bases from J, with 14 bases in between. The CDR3 runs to 14 residues. The CDR3 region has the DNA TGTGCCAGCAGCCCCCGACTGGATTTCTATGGCTACACCTTC. Residues: CASSPRLDFYGYTF.

The chain employs TRBV3-1 (or the pseudogene TRBV3-2) and TRBJ1-5; D is unresolved. CDR3 length: 13 residues. The V gene's germline CDR1 is LGHDT and CDR2 YNNKEL (reference sequence). The ends were cut back, 0 bases at V and 6 bases at J, with 6 bases in the middle. The CDR3 sequence: CASSQDRGQPQHF. In DNA form, the CDR3 reads TGTGCCAGCAGCCAAGATCGGGGTCAGCCCCAGCATTTT.

On this clone: At one of its ends the junction is not consistent with the germline gene, which may arise from a read error. The rearrangement joins TRBV7-7 to TRBJ2-5; D call uncertain. There are 15 residues in the CDR3. Germline V gene lookup returns CDR1 SSHAT and CDR2 FNYEAQ (reference sequence). CDR3 DNA sequence: TGTGCTAGCAGCTTAAGTGAAGCAGTGGCGGAGACCCAGTACTTC. Its protein is CASSLSEAVAETQYF.

V usage is TRBV7-8 and J usage is TRBJ1-3; 8 nucleotides agree with TRBD1. The CDR3 is 14 amino acids. Per germline, CDR1 SGHVS and CDR2 FQNEAQ. After removal of 7 bases from V and 4 bases from J, the junction contained 6 bases not matched to a gene. Written as DNA, the CDR3 is TGTGCCAGCACCGACAGGGGTGCGGGAAACACCATATATTTT. Protein product: CASTDRGAGNTIYF.

This sequence joins TRBV27 and TRBJ1-1, with TRBD1 as a possible D gene (6 bases). Germline-derived CDR1 and CDR2 are MNHEY and SMNVEV (reference sequence). V was clipped by 3 bases and J by 1 base, with 12 bases between them. The CDR3 totals 15 residues. The DNA for the CDR3 is TGTGCCAGCAGTTTCCACAGGGCCCCGAACACTGAAGCTTTCTTT. This encodes CASSFHRAPNTEAFF.

This clone was counted once. This chain uses TRBV7-8 with TRBJ2-7, with 11 bases that match TRBD2. The CDR3 contains 17 residues. J lost 0 bases, V lost 5 bases, and 9 bases had no gene match. CDR1 is SGHVS and CDR2 is FQNEAQ in the germline V gene. The CDR3 region is CASSPTASGRSSYEQYF. The CDR3 nucleotides are TGTGCCAGCAGCCCTACGGCTAGCGGGAGGAGCTCCTACGAGCAGTACTTC.

The chain recombines TRBV5-1 with TRBJ1-2; no definite D call. The CDR3 has 13 amino acids. Looked up from germline, CDR1 is SGHRS and CDR2 is YFSETQ. Trimming took off 1 base at V and 1 base at J, with 5 bases between the two ends. CDR3 loop: CASSLSDNYGYTF. CDR3 coding DNA: TGCGCCAGCAGCTTGTCCGATAACTATGGCTACACCTTC.

The rearrangement links TRBV6-1 to TRBJ2-7; D might be TRBD2 (6 bases). Trimming shortened V by 1 base and J by 7 bases, and 11 bases separated the two germline ends. The CDR3 has 13 amino acids. Germline V lookup: CDR1 MNHNS, CDR2 SASEGT. The CDR3 nucleotides are TGTGCCAGCAGTGAAGGAGGGAGGCTAGAGCAGTACTTC. As protein: CASSEGGRLEQYF.

The chain couples TRBV12-5 to TRBJ2-7; D is uncertain. With 4 bases removed from V and 3 bases from J, the gap between germline ends came to 4 bases. This CDR3 is 11 amino acids long. Germline V lookup: CDR1 LGHNT, CDR2 FRNRAP. The CDR3 DNA follows: TGTGCTAGTGGTTCCGACTACGAGCAGTACTTC. This encodes CASGSDYEQYF.

J is TRBJ2-7 and V is TRBV6-2 or TRBV6-3, with TRBD1 matching 7 bases. The CDR3 consists of 14 residues. The germline gives CDR1 MNHEY, CDR2 SVGEGT. Trimming took 6 bases from V and 2 from J; bases not matched to a gene: 7. The CDR3 sequence is CASSSGQNPYEQYF. The CDR3 DNA sequence: TGTGCCAGCAGCTCGGGACAGAACCCCTACGAGCAGTACTTC.

V usage is TRBV19 and J usage is TRBJ1-3, with 7 bases lining up with TRBD1. V was pared by 5 bases and J by 8 bases, with 9 bases of the junction left unmatched. CDR3 size: 14 residues. Germline V gives CDR1 LNHDA, CDR2 SQIVND (reference sequence). The CDR3 nucleotides read TGTGCCAGTAGTCCAGGGGGGCCCGGCGACACCATATATTTT. This sequence encodes CASSPGGPGDTIYF.

The chain carries TRBV2 and TRBJ2-5, with 9 positions matching TRBD1. The trim removed 6 bases at V and 4 bases at J, leaving 6 bases unmatched. The germline V gene has CDR1 SNHLY and CDR2 FYNNEI. This CDR3 region has 14 residues. CDR3 residues: CASRRDRDLETQYF. The CDR3 bases are TGTGCCAGCAGGCGGGACAGGGACCTAGAGACCCAGTACTTC.